The 18 T cell receptor beta chains given below trace back to one sample, sequenced in a study of regulatory T cells in long-lasting Graves disease. CDR3 regions were amplified by Arm-PCR using iRepertoire HTBI primers to build TCR beta libraries. Each CDR3 protein is one row after TCRdb ran MiXCR on the multiplex PCR reads. The sample lists some 440,000 distinct CDR3 sequences, less than 25% occurring once. Noted time point: persistent/refractory GD, antithyroid drugs over 5 years with positive TRAb. There was RNA extracted from PBMCs, and the TCR library was made from it. The source was peripheral blood mononuclear cells (PBMCs), collected when the disease was refractory, from a patient treated with antithyroid drugs. These receptors were taken from a female donor with Graves disease.

The table lists this clonotype with a few counts. The chain combines TRBV4-1 with TRBJ1-4; no firm D call. Germline V gene lookup returns CDR1 MGHRA and CDR2 YSYEKL. The CDR3 covers 20 residues. Trimming stripped 5 bases from V and 3 bases from J, with 28 bases between. The DNA of the CDR3 is TGCGCCAGCAGCTCGGACCCCATGACGGGTAGCCGGAGGTCTAATGAAAAACTGTTTTTT. It translates to CASSSDPMTGSRRSNEKLFF.

There are a few counts of this clonotype. The chain has TRBV28 and TRBJ2-2; D is perhaps TRBD1 or TRBD2 (5 bases each). Germline V gene sequence: CDR1 MDHEN, CDR2 SYDVKM. The length of the CDR3 is 13 residues. Trimming cost V 4 bases and J 8 bases, with 11 bases left between them. This CDR3 reads CASSSGPSGELFF. CDR3 DNA sequence: TGTGCCAGCAGTTCGGGACCCTCTGGGGAGCTGTTTTTT.

This clonotype was recorded many times. The chain uses TRBV12-3 or TRBV12-4 and TRBJ1-2; D is uncertain. V was clipped by 1 base and J by 8 bases, with 11 bases between them. CDR3 length: 13 amino acids. DNA for the CDR3: TGTGCCAGCAGTTTAGAAGGGATTGGAGGCTACACCTTC. This sequence encodes CASSLEGIGGYTF.

Points on this clonotype: A much larger clonotype is one base distant, so this may be a read error. CDR3 nucleotide sequence: TGTGCCAGCAGCCTCGGACAGGGGCCCACTGAAGCTTTCTTT. Its translation is CASSLGQGPTEAFF. The rearrangement uses TRBV7-2 and TRBJ1-1; TRBD1 aligns across 9 bases. Germline V gene sequence: CDR1 SGHTA, CDR2 FQGNSA. The CDR3 extends over 14 amino acids. With 5 bases clipped from V and 4 bases from J, the junction kept 5 bases outside the gene matches.

This clonotype has ten or more counts. The V call is TRBV5-1, the J call TRBJ1-2; 8 nucleotides line up with TRBD1. Germline loops: CDR1 SGHRS, CDR2 YFSETQ. This CDR3 region has 15 residues. V was pared by 1 base and J by 10 bases, with 12 bases of the junction left unmatched. This CDR3 reads CASSLSGQGRIVYTF. DNA for the CDR3: TGCGCCAGCAGCTTGTCAGGACAGGGCCGAATTGTCTACACCTTC.

The chain couples TRBV20-1 to TRBJ2-7; D is undetermined. Germline loops: CDR1 DFQATT, CDR2 SNEGSKA (reference sequence). The CDR3 consists of 18 residues. Deletions cut 2 bases from V and 3 bases from J, with 26 bases between. CDR3 nucleotides: TGCAGTGCTAGAACCTACTCTGCTTCCCGGGTCCCCCTCTACGAGCAGTACTTC. Amino acid sequence: CSARTYSASRVPLYEQYF.

This chain joins TRBV13 and TRBJ1-4; D gene ambiguous. The CDR3 runs to 14 residues. V lost 5 bases to trimming and J lost 8 bases, with 15 bases between them. Per the germline V gene, CDR1 is PRHDT and CDR2 is FYEKMQ (reference sequence). The CDR3, as DNA: TGTGCCAGCAGCGAGAATCCCGGCCGGGAAAAACTGTTTTTT. It is translated as CASSENPGREKLFF. The full variable domain, with the rest looked up from reference TRBV13 and TRBJ1-4, is AAGVIQSPRHLIKEKRETATLKCYPIPRHDTVYWYQQGPGQDPQFLISFYEKMQSDKGSIPDRFSAQQFSDYHSELNMSSLELGDSALYFCASSENPGREKLFFGSGTQLSVL.

The chain has TRBV7-9 and TRBJ2-4; the D gene is possibly TRBD2 (6 bases). V was pared by 5 bases and J by 0 bases, with 14 bases between. The length of the CDR3 is 16 residues. CDR1 and CDR2 from the germline V gene are SEHNR and FQNEAQ (reference sequence). CDR3 protein: CASSPRSGLAKNIQYF. The DNA for the CDR3 is TGTGCCAGCAGCCCACGGAGCGGGCTAGCCAAAAACATTCAGTACTTC.

The chain uses TRBV7-6 and TRBJ2-7, with 8 bases aligning to TRBD1. J was trimmed by 0 bases and V by 5 bases; bases with no gene match: 6. Germline values: CDR1 SGHVS, CDR2 FNYEAQ. The CDR3 has 15 residues. CDR3 sequence: CASSPPTGGSYEQYF. The CDR3 DNA follows: TGTGCCAGCAGCCCTCCCACAGGGGGCTCCTACGAGCAGTACTTC.

The chain couples TRBV7-8 to TRBJ1-6; possible D gene TRBD1, 5 bases. This CDR3 has 16 amino acids. V lost 7 bases, J lost 0 bases, and 13 bases lay in between. Germline CDR1 reads SGHVS; CDR2 reads FQNEAQ. CDR3 DNA: TGTGCCAGCAACTTTGGGGCTAGCTCCTATAATTCACCCCTCCACTTT. It is translated as CASNFGASSYNSPLHF.

A note on this clonotype: One base away lies a much larger clone, so this may be a sequencing read error. The chain recombines TRBV27 with TRBJ1-2, with TRBD1 identical over 8 bases. CDR1 is MNHEY, CDR2 SMNVEV, per germline (reference sequence). The CDR3 consists of 16 residues. Trimming took 5 bases from V and 9 from J; bases not matched to a gene: 17. The CDR3 here is CASSIIRPGGENCYTF. The CDR3 region has the DNA TGTGCCAGCAGTATTATCCGTCCAGGGGGCGAGAATTGCTACACCTTC.

In its sample, this clonotype was seen a few times. The chain recombines TRBV20-1 with TRBJ2-7; unclear D gene. CDR1 is DFQATT, CDR2 SNEGSKA, per germline (reference sequence). The CDR3 consists of 13 residues. Trimming shortened V by 5 bases and J by 0 bases, and 11 bases separated the two germline ends. The CDR3 loop reads CSARALNSYEQYF. CDR3 coding DNA: TGCAGTGCTCGGGCCCTAAACTCCTACGAGCAGTACTTC.

In its sample, this clonotype was seen many times. J is TRBJ2-7 and V is TRBV6-5; 10 nucleotides agree with TRBD2. Trimming cost V 2 bases and J 0 bases; bases outside gene matches: 1. CDR3 size: 15 residues. Germline lookup yields CDR1 MNHEY and CDR2 SVGAGI. The CDR3 reads CASSYTSGNSYEQYF. CDR3 nucleotides: TGTGCCAGCAGTTACACTAGCGGGAACTCCTACGAGCAGTACTTC.

This clonotype came up many times. The chain joins TRBV27 to TRBJ2-2, with D hard to call. The CDR3 is made up of 13 amino acids. Germline V gives CDR1 MNHEY, CDR2 SMNVEV (reference sequence). The ends were cut back, 0 bases at V and 6 bases at J, with 5 bases in the middle. CDR3 coding DNA: TGTGCCAGCAGTTTATCGAAGGCCGGGGAGCTGTTTTTT. This translates into CASSLSKAGELFF.

This clonotype was seen only a few times. The J gene is TRBJ2-5, the V gene TRBV4-1; a weak D match, TRBD1 (5 bases). Trimming pared 0 bases from V and 4 bases from J, leaving 9 bases between. From germline, CDR1 is MGHRA and CDR2 YSYEKL. The CDR3 runs to 14 residues. CDR3 sequence reads: CASSQEGVGETQYF. The CDR3 DNA is TGCGCCAGCAGCCAAGAAGGGGTCGGAGAGACCCAGTACTTC.

This clonotype was recorded many times. This chain joins TRBV6-1 and TRBJ1-1, with D possibly TRBD1 on 5 matching bases. The CDR3 is 14 residues long. Germline values: CDR1 MNHNS, CDR2 SASEGT. V was trimmed by 4 bases and J by 0 bases, leaving 9 bases between them. The CDR3 sequence: CASSGQIMNTEAFF. The CDR3 DNA reads TGTGCCAGCAGTGGACAGATCATGAACACTGAAGCTTTCTTT.

This chain uses TRBV9 with TRBJ1-2; no clear D gene. The length of the CDR3 is 14 residues. Germline values: CDR1 SGDLS, CDR2 YYNGEE. Trimming removed 0 bases from V and 4 bases from J, with 10 bases in between. The CDR3 sequence is CASSVGPESYGYTF. In DNA form, the CDR3 reads TGTGCCAGCAGCGTAGGACCGGAAAGCTATGGCTACACCTTC.

The chain carries TRBV5-8 and TRBJ1-4; TRBD1 matches at 8 bases. Germline-derived CDR1 and CDR2 are SGHTS and YDEGEE. Trimming removed 4 bases from V and 6 bases from J; junction bases left unmatched: 2. This CDR3 has 13 amino acids. CDR3 bases: TGTGCCAGCAGCCCGGACAGGGATGAAAAACTGTTTTTT. Translated, it gives CASSPDRDEKLFF.